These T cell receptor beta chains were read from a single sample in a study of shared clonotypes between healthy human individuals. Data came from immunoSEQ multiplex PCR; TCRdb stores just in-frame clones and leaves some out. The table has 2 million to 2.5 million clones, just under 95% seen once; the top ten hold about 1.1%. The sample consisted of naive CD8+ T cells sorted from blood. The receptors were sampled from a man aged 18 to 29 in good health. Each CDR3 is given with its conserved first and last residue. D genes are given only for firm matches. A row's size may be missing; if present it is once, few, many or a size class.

cdr3_nt: TGCAGCGTTGAAGATCGACAGGGGATGAACACTGAAGCTTTCTTT
cdr3_aa: CSVEDRQGMNTEAFF
j_call: TRBJ1-1
v_call: TRBV29-1
clone_size: NA
d_call: TRBD1

cdr3_nt: TGTGCCAGCAGCTTGGACGGTATAGGACTGATCATGAACACTGAAGCTTTCTTT
cdr3_aa: CASSLDGIGLIMNTEAFF
j_call: TRBJ1-1
v_call: TRBV5-4
clone_size: NA
d_call: NA

cdr3_nt: TGTGCCAGCAGCTTTCTCACCAATGAGCAGTTCTTC
cdr3_aa: CASSFLTNEQFF
j_call: TRBJ2-1
v_call: TRBV5-6
clone_size: NA
d_call: NA

cdr3_nt: TGTGCCAGCAGTGTGTGGAGGGACCGTGAAACCGGGGAGCTGTTTTTT
cdr3_aa: CASSVWRDRETGELFF
j_call: TRBJ2-2
v_call: TRBV6-1
clone_size: NA
d_call: NA

cdr3_nt: TGTGCCAGCAGCTTAGCAGGGGAAGGGTTATCCGAGCAGTACTTC
cdr3_aa: CASSLAGEGLSEQYF
j_call: TRBJ2-7
v_call: TRBV11-1
clone_size: NA
d_call: NA

cdr3_nt: TGTGCCAGCAGCGCGGGTGTTGAGTCCTTGAATGAGCAGTTCTTC
cdr3_aa: CASSAGVESLNEQFF
j_call: TRBJ2-1
v_call: TRBV7-6
clone_size: NA
d_call: NA

cdr3_nt: TGTGCCAGCAGCTTAGGTAGCGGGAGGGTTTACGAGCAGTACTTC
cdr3_aa: CASSLGSGRVYEQYF
j_call: TRBJ2-7
v_call: TRBV13
clone_size: NA
d_call: TRBD2

cdr3_nt: TGTGCCATCCAAGGAGGCTATAGCACAGATACGCAGTATTTT
cdr3_aa: CAIQGGYSTDTQYF
j_call: TRBJ2-3
v_call: TRBV10-3
clone_size: NA
d_call: NA

cdr3_nt: TGCGCCAGCAGCCAAGACCAGGGGGCCATATATGGGACAGATACGCAGTATTTT
cdr3_aa: CASSQDQGAIYGTDTQYF
j_call: TRBJ2-3
v_call: TRBV4-1
clone_size: NA
d_call: TRBD1

cdr3_nt: TGTGCCAGCAGCTCCAGAGGGGCCTATGGCTACACCTTC
cdr3_aa: CASSSRGAYGYTF
j_call: TRBJ1-2
v_call: TRBV11-2
clone_size: NA
d_call: NA

cdr3_nt: TGTGCCAGCAGCTTAGGAAACAGGGGGGCCTACGAGCAGTACTTC
cdr3_aa: CASSLGNRGAYEQYF
j_call: TRBJ2-7
v_call: TRBV7-6
clone_size: NA
d_call: TRBD1

cdr3_nt: TGTGCCAGCAGTTTCGCAGAAAGGGGGAATGGCTACACCTTC
cdr3_aa: CASSFAERGNGYTF
j_call: TRBJ1-2
v_call: TRBV27
clone_size: NA
d_call: NA

cdr3_nt: TGTGCCAGCAGTGGCGCGGGAGGGCCCAATGAGCAGTTCTTC
cdr3_aa: CASSGAGGPNEQFF
j_call: TRBJ2-1
v_call: TRBV2
clone_size: NA
d_call: TRBD2

cdr3_nt: TGCGCCAGCAGCCCCTCCGCGGGGCCCAATGAGCAGTTCTTC
cdr3_aa: CASSPSAGPNEQFF
j_call: TRBJ2-1
v_call: TRBV4-1
clone_size: NA
d_call: NA

cdr3_nt: TGTGCCAGCAGGCGACAGGAGAACACTGAAGCTTTCTTT
cdr3_aa: CASRRQENTEAFF
j_call: TRBJ1-1
v_call: TRBV5-6
clone_size: NA
d_call: NA

cdr3_nt: TGTGCCAGCAGCTTAGATTCGGACAGGGGCTACGAGCAGTACTTC
cdr3_aa: CASSLDSDRGYEQYF
j_call: TRBJ2-7
v_call: TRBV11-2
clone_size: NA
d_call: TRBD1

cdr3_nt: TGCAGCGTTGAAGGTTGGCAGAACTCTGGAAACACCATATATTTT
cdr3_aa: CSVEGWQNSGNTIYF
j_call: TRBJ1-3
v_call: TRBV29-1
clone_size: NA
d_call: NA

cdr3_nt: TGTGCCAGCTCACCGAGCAGGGAGAGCACTGAAGCTTTCTTT
cdr3_aa: CASSPSRESTEAFF
j_call: TRBJ1-1
v_call: TRBV18
clone_size: NA
d_call: NA

cdr3_nt: TGTGCCAGCAGCTGGACGAACACTGAAGCTTTCTTT
cdr3_aa: CASSWTNTEAFF
j_call: TRBJ1-1
v_call: TRBV7-2
clone_size: NA
d_call: NA

cdr3_nt: TGTGCCAGCAGTACGCCGGGACAGGTGGGCTACACCTTC
cdr3_aa: CASSTPGQVGYTF
j_call: TRBJ1-2
v_call: TRBV6-5
clone_size: NA
d_call: TRBD1

cdr3_nt: TGTGCCAGCACCTATAGCGGGGGGGCCGCAGATACGCAGTATTTT
cdr3_aa: CASTYSGGAADTQYF
j_call: TRBJ2-3
v_call: TRBV6-6
clone_size: once
d_call: TRBD2

cdr3_nt: TGCAGCGTTGATTTACCCGGGGGTGAAAACACCGGGGAGCTGTTTTTT
cdr3_aa: CSVDLPGGENTGELFF
j_call: TRBJ2-2
v_call: TRBV29-1
clone_size: once
d_call: NA

cdr3_nt: TGTGCCAGCAGTTTTGGGGTTGGCACCTACAATGAGCAGTTCTTC
cdr3_aa: CASSFGVGTYNEQFF
j_call: TRBJ2-1
v_call: TRBV6-5
clone_size: NA
d_call: NA

cdr3_nt: TGTGCCAGTAGTTTCCGAGTGACTTACGAGCAGTACTTC
cdr3_aa: CASSFRVTYEQYF
j_call: TRBJ2-7
v_call: TRBV19
clone_size: NA
d_call: NA

cdr3_nt: TGTGCCAGTAGTATAGGACAGGGGATGATGGGCAATCAGCCCCAGCATTTT
cdr3_aa: CASSIGQGMMGNQPQHF
j_call: TRBJ1-5
v_call: TRBV19
clone_size: NA
d_call: TRBD1

cdr3_nt: TGTGCCAGCAGTTTTTCGGGTAATTATCAGCCCCAGCATTTT
cdr3_aa: CASSFSGNYQPQHF
j_call: TRBJ1-5
v_call: TRBV27
clone_size: NA
d_call: NA

cdr3_nt: TGTGCCAGCGGGACAGGGATAAGCAATCAGCCCCAGCATTTT
cdr3_aa: CASGTGISNQPQHF
j_call: TRBJ1-5
v_call: TRBV27
clone_size: NA
d_call: TRBD1

cdr3_nt: TGTGCCAGCAGCTTAGGAGACGAGCAGTACTTC
cdr3_aa: CASSLGDEQYF
j_call: TRBJ2-7
v_call: TRBV7-9
clone_size: few
d_call: NA